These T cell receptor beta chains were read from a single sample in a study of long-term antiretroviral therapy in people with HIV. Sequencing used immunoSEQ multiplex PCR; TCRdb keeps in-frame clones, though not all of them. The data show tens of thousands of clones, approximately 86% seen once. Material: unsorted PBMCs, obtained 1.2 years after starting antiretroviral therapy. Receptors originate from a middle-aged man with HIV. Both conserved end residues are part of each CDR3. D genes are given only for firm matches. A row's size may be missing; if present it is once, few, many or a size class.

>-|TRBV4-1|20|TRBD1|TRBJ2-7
TGCGCCAGCAGCCAAGTATACGCAGGGGGCCTTCCGAATCGAGCCTACGAGCAGTACTTC
CASSQVYAGGLPNRAYEQYF
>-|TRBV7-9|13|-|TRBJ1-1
TGTGCCAGCAGCCCTCGGGGAGGCCGTGAAGCTTTCTTT
CASSPRGGREAFF
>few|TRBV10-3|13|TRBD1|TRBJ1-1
TGTGCCAGCAATAAACAGGGGAGCACTGAAGCTTTCTTT
CASNKQGSTEAFF
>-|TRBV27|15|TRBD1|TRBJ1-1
TGTGCCAGCTCGGGACAGACACACATGAACACTGAAGCTTTCTTT
CASSGQTHMNTEAFF
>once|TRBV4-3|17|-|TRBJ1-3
TGCGCCAGCAGCCATCCGACACGGGGGGGAGCTGGAAACACCATATATTTT
CASSHPTRGGAGNTIYF
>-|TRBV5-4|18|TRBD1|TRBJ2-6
TGTGCCAGCAGCAATATACAGGGGGCGGGCTCTGGGGCCAACGTCCTGACTTTC
CASSNIQGAGSGANVLTF
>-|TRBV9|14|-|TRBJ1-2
TGTGCCAGCAGCGCCGGGACTCGGGGGTCTGACTACACCTTC
CASSAGTRGSDYTF
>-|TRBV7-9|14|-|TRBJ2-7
TGTGCCAGCAGCTTAACGTCTGGAGCCAGCGAGCAGTACTTC
CASSLTSGASEQYF
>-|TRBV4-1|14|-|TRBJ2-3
TGCGCCAGCAGCCAACACCCAGCAGGGGATACGCAGTATTTT
CASSQHPAGDTQYF
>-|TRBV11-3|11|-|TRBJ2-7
TGTGCCAGCAGACAGGGGGGGATACAGTACTTC
CASRQGGIQYF
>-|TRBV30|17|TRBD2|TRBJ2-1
TGTGCCTGGAGTGTGGGTGGACTAGCGGGGGGGCAGAATGAGCAGTTCTTC
CAWSVGGLAGGQNEQFF
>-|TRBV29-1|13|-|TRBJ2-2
TGCAGCGTTGTAAGGGTTGGGACCGGGGAGCTGTTTTTT
CSVVRVGTGELFF
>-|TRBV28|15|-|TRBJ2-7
TGTGCCAGCAGTCCCCCAAGGGGGATGGGGTACGAGCAGTACTTC
CASSPPRGMGYEQYF
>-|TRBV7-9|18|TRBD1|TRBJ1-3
TGTGCCAGCAGCTTAGCGAGAACCGAGGGGGCGCTCGGAAACACCATATATTTT
CASSLARTEGALGNTIYF
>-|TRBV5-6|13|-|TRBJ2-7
TGTGCCAGCAGCTTGCCCAGGTCCTACGAGCAGTACTTC
CASSLPRSYEQYF
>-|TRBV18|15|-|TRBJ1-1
TGTGCCAGCTCACGTATGGGGACGGAGAACACTGAAGCTTTCTTT
CASSRMGTENTEAFF
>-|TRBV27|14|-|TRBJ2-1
TGTGCCAGCAGTCTGTCGGCAGCCTACAATGAGCAGTTCTTC
CASSLSAAYNEQFF
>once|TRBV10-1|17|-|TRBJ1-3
TGCGCCAGCAGTGAGTCTTTACCCGGGACGGCTGGAAACACCATATATTTT
CASSESLPGTAGNTIYF
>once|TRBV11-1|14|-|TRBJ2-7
TGTGCCAGCAGCCCAAGGGTAATCCTGAACGAGCAGTACTTC
CASSPRVILNEQYF
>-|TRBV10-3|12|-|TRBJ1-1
TGTGCCATCAGGGGAACAGTCGCTGAAGCTTTCTTT
CAIRGTVAEAFF
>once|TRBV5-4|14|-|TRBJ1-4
TGTGCCAGCAGCTTGTCCACCGGCGCTGAAAAACTGTTTTTT
CASSLSTGAEKLFF
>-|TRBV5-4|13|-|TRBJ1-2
TGTGCCAGCAGCTTGGCCGAAGACTATGGCTACACCTTC
CASSLAEDYGYTF
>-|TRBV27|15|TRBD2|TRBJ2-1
TGTGCCAGCAGTCCCGGACTAGCGACCTACAATGAGCAGTTCTTC
CASSPGLATYNEQFF
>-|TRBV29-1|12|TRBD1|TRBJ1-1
TGCAGCGTATCAGGGGGCGGACTGACAGCTTTCTTT
CSVSGGGLTAFF
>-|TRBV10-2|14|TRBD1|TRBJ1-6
TGCGCCAGCCTTCAGGGGGCGTTAGGTTCACCCCTCCACTTT
CASLQGALGSPLHF
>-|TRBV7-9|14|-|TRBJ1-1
TGTGCCAGCAGCGACCGGGGCGCGGGAACTGAAGCTTTCTTT
CASSDRGAGTEAFF
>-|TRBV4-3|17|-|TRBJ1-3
TGCGCCAGCAGCCAACAGGGAAGTAGGGCCTCTGGAAACACCATATATTTT
CASSQQGSRASGNTIYF
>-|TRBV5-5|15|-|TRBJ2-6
TGTGCCAGCAGCTTGAAGGTCTCTGGGGCCAACGTCCTGACTTTC
CASSLKVSGANVLTF
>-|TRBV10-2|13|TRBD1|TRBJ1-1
TGCGCCAGCACCGACAGGGGGAACACTGAAGCTTTCTTT
CASTDRGNTEAFF
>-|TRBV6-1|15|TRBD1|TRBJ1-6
TGTGCCAGCCATACATCCGGGACAGCGAATTCACCCCTCCACTTT
CASHTSGTANSPLHF
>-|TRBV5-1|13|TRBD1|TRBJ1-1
TGCGCCAGCAGCTTTACAGGGGAGACTGAAGCTTTCTTT
CASSFTGETEAFF
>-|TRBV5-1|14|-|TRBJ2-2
TGCGCCAGCAGTCGGGAGCCGAACACCGGGGAGCTGTTTTTT
CASSREPNTGELFF